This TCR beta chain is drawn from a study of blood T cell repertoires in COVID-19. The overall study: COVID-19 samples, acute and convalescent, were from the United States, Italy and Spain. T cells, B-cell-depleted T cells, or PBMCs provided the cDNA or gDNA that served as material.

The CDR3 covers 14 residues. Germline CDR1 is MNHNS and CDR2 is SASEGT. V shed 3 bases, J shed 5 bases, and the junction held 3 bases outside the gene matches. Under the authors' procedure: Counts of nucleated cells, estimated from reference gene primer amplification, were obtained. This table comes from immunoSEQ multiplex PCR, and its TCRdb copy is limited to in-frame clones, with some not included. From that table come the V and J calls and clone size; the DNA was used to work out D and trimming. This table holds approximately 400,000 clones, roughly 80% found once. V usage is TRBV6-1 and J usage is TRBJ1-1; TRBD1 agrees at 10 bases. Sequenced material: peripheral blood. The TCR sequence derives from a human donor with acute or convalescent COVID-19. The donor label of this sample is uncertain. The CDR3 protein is CASSETGGWTEAFF. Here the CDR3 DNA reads TGTGCCAGCAGTGAGACAGGGGGCTGGACTGAAGCTTTCTTT.